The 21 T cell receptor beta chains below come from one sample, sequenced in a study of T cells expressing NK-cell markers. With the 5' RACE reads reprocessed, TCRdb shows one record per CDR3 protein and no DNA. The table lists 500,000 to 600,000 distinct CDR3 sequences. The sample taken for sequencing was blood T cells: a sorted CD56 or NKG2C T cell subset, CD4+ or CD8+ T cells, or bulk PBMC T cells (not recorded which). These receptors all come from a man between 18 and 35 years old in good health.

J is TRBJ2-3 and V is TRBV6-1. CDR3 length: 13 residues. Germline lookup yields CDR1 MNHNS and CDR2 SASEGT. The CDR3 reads CATGTGSTDTQYF.

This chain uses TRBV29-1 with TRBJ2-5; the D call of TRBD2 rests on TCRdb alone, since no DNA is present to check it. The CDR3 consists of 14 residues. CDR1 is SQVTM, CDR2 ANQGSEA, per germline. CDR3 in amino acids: CSVVMPAGVETQYF.

CDR3 residues: CASSPGDRAGNTIYF. The V gene is TRBV18, the J gene TRBJ1-3; without DNA, the TCRdb call of TRBD1 cannot be checked. CDR3 size: 15 residues. Germline V gene lookup returns CDR1 KGHSH and CDR2 LQKENI.

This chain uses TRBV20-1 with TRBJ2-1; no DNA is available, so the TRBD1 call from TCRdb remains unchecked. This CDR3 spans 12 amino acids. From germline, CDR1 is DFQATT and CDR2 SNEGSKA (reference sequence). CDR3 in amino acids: CSAVLGAREQFF.

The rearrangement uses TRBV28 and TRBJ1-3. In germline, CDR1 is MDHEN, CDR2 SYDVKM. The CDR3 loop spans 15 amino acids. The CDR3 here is CASSSDGYSGNTIYF. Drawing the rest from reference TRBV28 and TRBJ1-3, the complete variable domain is DVKVTQSSRYLVKRTGEKVFLECVQDMDHENMFWYRQDPGLGLRLIYFSYDVKMKEKGDIPEGYSVSREKKERFSLILESASTNQTSMYLCASSSDGYSGNTIYFGEGSWLTVV.

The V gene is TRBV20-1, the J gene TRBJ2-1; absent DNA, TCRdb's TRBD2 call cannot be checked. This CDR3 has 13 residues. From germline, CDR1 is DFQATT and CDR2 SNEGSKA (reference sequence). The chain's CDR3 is CSAPLGGSAEQFF.

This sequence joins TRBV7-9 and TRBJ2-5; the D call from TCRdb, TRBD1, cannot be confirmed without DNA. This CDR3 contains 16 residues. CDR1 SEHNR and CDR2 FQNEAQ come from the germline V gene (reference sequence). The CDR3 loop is CASSPSIAERGETQYF.

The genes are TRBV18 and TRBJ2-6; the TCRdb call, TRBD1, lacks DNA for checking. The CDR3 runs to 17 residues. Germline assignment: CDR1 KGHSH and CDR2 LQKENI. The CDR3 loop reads CASSRDRASTGANVLTF.

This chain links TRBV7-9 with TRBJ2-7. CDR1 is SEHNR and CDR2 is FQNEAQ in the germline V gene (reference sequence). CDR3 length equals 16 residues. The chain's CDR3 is CASSLVGVLGMGEQYF.

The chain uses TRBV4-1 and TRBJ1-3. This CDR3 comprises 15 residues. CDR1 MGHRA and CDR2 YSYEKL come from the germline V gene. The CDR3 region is CASSRVGTSGNTIYF.

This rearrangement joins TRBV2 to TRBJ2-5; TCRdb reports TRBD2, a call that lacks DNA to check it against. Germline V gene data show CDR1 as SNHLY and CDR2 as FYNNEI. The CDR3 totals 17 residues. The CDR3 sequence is CASSERTSGTQRETQYF.

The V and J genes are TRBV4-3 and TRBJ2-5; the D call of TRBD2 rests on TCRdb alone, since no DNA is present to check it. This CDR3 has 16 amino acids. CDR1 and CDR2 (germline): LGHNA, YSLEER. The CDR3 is CASSQDASGRVETQYF.

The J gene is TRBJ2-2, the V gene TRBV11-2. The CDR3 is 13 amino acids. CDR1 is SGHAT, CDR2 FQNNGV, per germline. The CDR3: CASSLGAAGELFF.

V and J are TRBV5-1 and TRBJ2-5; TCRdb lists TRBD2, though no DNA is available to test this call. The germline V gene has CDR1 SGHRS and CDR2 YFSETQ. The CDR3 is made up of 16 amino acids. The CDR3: CASSSRTSGRGETQYF.

CDR3 region: CASRLGGGGTNYGYTF. The chain uses TRBV12-3 or TRBV12-4 and TRBJ1-2; TCRdb gives TRBD1 as the D gene, but with no DNA this cannot be confirmed. The CDR3 is 16 residues long.

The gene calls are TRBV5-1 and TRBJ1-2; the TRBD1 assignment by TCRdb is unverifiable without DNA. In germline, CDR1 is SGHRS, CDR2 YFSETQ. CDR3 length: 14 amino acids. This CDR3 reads CASSSWDRVGGYTF.

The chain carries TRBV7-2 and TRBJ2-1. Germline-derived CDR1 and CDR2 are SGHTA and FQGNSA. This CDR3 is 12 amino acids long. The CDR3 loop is CASSLATWEQFF.

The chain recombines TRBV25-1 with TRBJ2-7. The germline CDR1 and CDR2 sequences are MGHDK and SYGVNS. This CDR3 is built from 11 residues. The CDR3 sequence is CASSETYEQYF.

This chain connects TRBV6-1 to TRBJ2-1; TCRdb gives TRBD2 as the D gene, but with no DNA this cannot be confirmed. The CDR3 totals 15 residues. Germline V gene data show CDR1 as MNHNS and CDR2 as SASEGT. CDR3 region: CASILAGDPNSEQFF.

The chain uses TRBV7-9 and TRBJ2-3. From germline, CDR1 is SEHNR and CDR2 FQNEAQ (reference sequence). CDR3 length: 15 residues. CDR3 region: CASSSYMGATDTQYF.

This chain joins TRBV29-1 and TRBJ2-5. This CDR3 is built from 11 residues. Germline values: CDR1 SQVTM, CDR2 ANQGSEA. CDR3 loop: CSVRFRETQYF.